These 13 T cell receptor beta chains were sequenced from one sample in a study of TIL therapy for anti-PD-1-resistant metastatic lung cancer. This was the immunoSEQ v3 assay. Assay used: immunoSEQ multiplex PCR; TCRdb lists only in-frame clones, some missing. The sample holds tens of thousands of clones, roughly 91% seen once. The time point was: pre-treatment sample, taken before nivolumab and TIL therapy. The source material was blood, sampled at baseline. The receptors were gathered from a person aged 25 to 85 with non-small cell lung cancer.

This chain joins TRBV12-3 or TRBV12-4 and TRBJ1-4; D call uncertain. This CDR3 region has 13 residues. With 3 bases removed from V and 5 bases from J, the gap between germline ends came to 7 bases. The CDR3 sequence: CASSLKRNEKLFF. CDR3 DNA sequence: TGTGCCAGCAGTTTGAAGAGGAATGAAAAACTGTTTTTT.

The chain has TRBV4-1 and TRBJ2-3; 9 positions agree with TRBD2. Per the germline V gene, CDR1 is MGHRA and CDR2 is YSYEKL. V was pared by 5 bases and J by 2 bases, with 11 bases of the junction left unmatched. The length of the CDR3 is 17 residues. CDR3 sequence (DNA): TGCGCCAGCAGCGCCGGGGGACTAGCAGTCCCCACAGATACGCAGTATTTT. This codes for CASSAGGLAVPTDTQYF.

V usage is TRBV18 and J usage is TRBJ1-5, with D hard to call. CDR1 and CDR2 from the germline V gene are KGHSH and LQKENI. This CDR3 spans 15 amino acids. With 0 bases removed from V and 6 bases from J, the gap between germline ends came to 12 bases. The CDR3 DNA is TGTGCCAGCTCACCACCGGGCGGGGAGGGTCAGCCCCAGCATTTT. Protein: CASSPPGGEGQPQHF.

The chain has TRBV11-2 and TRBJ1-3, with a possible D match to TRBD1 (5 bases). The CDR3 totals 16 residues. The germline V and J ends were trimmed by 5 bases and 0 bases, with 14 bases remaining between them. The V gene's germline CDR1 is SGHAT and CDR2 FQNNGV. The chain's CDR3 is CASSHLGAGSGNTIYF. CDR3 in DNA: TGTGCCAGCAGCCACCTAGGGGCAGGCTCTGGAAACACCATATATTTT. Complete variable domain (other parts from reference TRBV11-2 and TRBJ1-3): EAGVAQSPRYKIIEKRQSVAFWCNPISGHATLYWYQQILGQGPKLLIQFQNNGVVDDSQLPKDRFSAERLKGVDSTLKIQPAKLEDSAVYLCASSHLGAGSGNTIYFGEGSWLTVV.

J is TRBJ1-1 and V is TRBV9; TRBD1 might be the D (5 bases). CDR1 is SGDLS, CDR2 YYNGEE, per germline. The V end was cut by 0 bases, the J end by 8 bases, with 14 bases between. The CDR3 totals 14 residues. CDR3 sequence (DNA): TGTGCCAGCAGCGTAGGACAGTTTTCTTCGGAAGCTTTCTTT. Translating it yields CASSVGQFSSEAFF.

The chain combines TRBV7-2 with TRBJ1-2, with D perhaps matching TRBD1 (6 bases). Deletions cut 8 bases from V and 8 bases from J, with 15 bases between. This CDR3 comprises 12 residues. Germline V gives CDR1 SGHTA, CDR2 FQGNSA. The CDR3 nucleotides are TGTGCCAGCGGGGGGCAGAGTCGCGGCTACACCTTC. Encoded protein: CASGGQSRGYTF.

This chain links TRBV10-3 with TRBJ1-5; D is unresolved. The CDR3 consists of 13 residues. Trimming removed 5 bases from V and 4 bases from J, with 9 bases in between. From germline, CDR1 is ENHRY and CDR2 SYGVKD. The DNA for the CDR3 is TGTGCCATCAGTTTAGACAATAATCAGCCCCAGCATTTT. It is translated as CAISLDNNQPQHF.

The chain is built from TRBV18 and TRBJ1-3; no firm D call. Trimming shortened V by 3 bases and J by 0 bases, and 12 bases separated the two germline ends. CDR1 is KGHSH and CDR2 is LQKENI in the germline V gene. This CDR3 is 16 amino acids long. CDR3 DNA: TGTGCCAGCTCACCGGAGTGGGCTCCCTCTGGAAACACCATATATTTT. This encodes CASSPEWAPSGNTIYF.

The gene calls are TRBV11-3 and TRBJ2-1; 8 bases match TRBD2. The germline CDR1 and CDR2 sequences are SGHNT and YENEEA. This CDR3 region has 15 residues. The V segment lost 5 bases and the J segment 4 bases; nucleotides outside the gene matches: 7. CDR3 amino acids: CASSPGLAAYNEQFF. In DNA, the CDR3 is TGTGCCAGCAGCCCCGGACTAGCTGCATACAATGAGCAGTTCTTC.

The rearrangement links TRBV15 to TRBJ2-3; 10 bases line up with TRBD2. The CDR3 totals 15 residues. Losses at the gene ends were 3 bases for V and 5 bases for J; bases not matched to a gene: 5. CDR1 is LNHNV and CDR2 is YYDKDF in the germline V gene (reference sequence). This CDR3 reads CATSSGLAARDTQYF. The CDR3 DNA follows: TGTGCCACCAGCAGCGGACTAGCGGCTCGAGATACGCAGTATTTT.

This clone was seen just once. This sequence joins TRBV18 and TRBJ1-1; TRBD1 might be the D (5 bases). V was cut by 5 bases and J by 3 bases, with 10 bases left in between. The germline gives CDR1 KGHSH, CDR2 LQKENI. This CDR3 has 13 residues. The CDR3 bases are TGTGCCAGCTCAGCGACGGGGGACACTGAAGCTTTCTTT. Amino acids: CASSATGDTEAFF. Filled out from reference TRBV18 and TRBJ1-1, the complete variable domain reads NAGVMQNPRHLVRRRGQEARLRCSPMKGHSHVYWYRQLPEEGLKFMVYLQKENIIDESGMPKERFSAEFPKEGPSILRIQQVVRGDSAAYFCASSATGDTEAFFGQGTRLTVV.

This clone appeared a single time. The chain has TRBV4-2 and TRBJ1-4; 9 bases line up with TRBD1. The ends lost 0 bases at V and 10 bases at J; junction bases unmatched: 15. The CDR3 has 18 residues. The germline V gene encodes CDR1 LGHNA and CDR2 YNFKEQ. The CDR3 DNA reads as TGTGCCAGCAGCCAAGAGGGACAGGGAATTGGATCGGGCGGAAAACTGTTTTTT. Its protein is CASSQEGQGIGSGGKLFF.

The CDR3 region is CASSDGTVAYEQYF. The CDR3 coding sequence is TGTGCCAGCAGTGACGGGACCGTGGCCTACGAGCAGTACTTC. The V gene is TRBV2, the J gene TRBJ2-7; D possibly matches TRBD1 or TRBD2 (5 bases each). V was clipped by 3 bases and J by 2 bases, with 11 bases between them. This CDR3 contains 14 residues. CDR1 is SNHLY and CDR2 is FYNNEI in the germline V gene.